This T cell receptor (beta chain) was captured by sequencing in a study of HIV-infected patients and healthy controls. There are 14 residues in the CDR3. Germline CDR1 reads MDHEN; CDR2 reads SYDVKM. V was shortened by 2 bases and J by 4 bases, with 9 bases between the two germline ends. This clonotype is categorized as medium-sized. cDNA was made from about 500 ng RNA using alpha and beta constant primers. Separate chain-specific third strand synthesis with multiplexing indices produced the alpha and beta libraries. TCRdb reprocessed the 5' RACE reads with MiXCR, giving one entry per CDR3 protein. The sample lists 3,500 to 5,500 distinct CDR3 sequences; roughly 8% were seen once. All unsorted peripheral T cells were captured because whole blood was used without fractionation.

Sample: blood, taken before antiretroviral therapy. The chain combines TRBV28 with TRBJ2-1; a possible D gene is TRBD2 (5 bases). The sequence came from an adult with HIV infection. Here the CDR3 reads CASSLNGVYNEQFF. Written as DNA, the CDR3 is TGTGCCAGCAGTTTAAACGGGGTATACAATGAGCAGTTCTTC.